One sample yielded the 25 T cell receptor beta chains listed below, sequenced in a study of blood T cell repertoires in COVID-19. TCRdb's table, derived via immunoSEQ multiplex PCR, lists solely in-frame clones and lacks some. The sample carries about 50,000 clones, 90% recorded once. The sample taken for sequencing was peripheral blood. The receptors here all came from a human donor in a cohort sampled during active COVID-19.

Turning to this clone: Germline and junction disagree at one end, which may indicate a read error. The J gene is TRBJ2-7, the V gene TRBV5-8, with 9 bases identical to TRBD1. The CDR3 runs 14 residues. Germline CDR1 and CDR2: SGHTS and YDEGEE. CDR3 region: CASRLGGQGDEQYF. CDR3 nucleotides: TGTGCCAGCAGGTTGGGGGGACAGGGCGACGAGCAGTACTTC.

This clone was observed a single time. The V gene is TRBV30, the J gene TRBJ1-1; D remains ambiguous. V was cut by 2 bases and J by 10 bases, with 17 bases left in between. The CDR3 extends over 13 amino acids. Germline V gene lookup returns CDR1 GTSNPN and CDR2 SVGIG (reference sequence). The CDR3 sequence: CAWSPLGSRGAFF. For the CDR3, the DNA is TGTGCCTGGAGTCCCCTCGGCTCCCGGGGAGCTTTCTTT.

The chain recombines TRBV6-5 with TRBJ2-1; D perhaps matches TRBD1 (6 bases). The V end was cut by 6 bases, the J end by 5 bases, with 14 bases between. Germline V gene lookup returns CDR1 MNHEY and CDR2 SVGAGI. The CDR3 extends over 14 amino acids. The CDR3 coding sequence is TGTGCCAGCAGACGGACAGTCGCTCACAATGAGCAGTTCTTC. It codes for CASRRTVAHNEQFF.

The chain combines TRBV10-3 with TRBJ1-1; 7 nucleotides line up with TRBD1. The CDR3 runs 14 residues. Germline V gene data show CDR1 as ENHRY and CDR2 as SYGVKD. V was pared by 6 bases and J by 3 bases, with 7 bases of the junction left unmatched. The CDR3 sequence: CAIRPEQGYTEAFF. DNA of the CDR3: TGTGCCATCAGACCCGAACAGGGGTACACTGAAGCTTTCTTT.

This clone was detected only a few times. This chain joins TRBV3-1 (or the pseudogene TRBV3-2) and TRBJ1-2; D perhaps matches TRBD1 (6 bases). The CDR3 runs to 13 residues. Germline assignment: CDR1 LGHDT and CDR2 YNNKEL (reference sequence). V gave up 4 bases and J gave up 8 bases, with 14 bases separating them. CDR3 sequence reads: CASSPAGDEGYTF. In DNA form, the CDR3 reads TGTGCCAGCAGCCCCGCAGGGGATGAGGGCTACACCTTC.

The V call is TRBV7-9, the J call TRBJ2-6; D not resolved. There are 15 residues in the CDR3. Germline-derived CDR1 and CDR2 are SEHNR and FQNEAQ (reference sequence). Deletions cut 5 bases from V and 0 bases from J, with 8 bases between. CDR3 loop: CASSRALSGANVLTF. CDR3 nucleotide sequence: TGTGCCAGCAGCAGGGCCCTCTCTGGGGCCAACGTCCTGACTTTC.

This sequence joins TRBV21-1 and TRBJ2-2; the table names TRBD1, a call not compared with the DNA. TRBV21-1 is shown as a pseudogene. CDR3 length: 15 amino acids. This CDR3 reads CASSTGDKNTGELFF. CDR3 in DNA: TGTGCCAGCAGCACAGGGGACAAGAACACCGGGGAGCTGTTTTTT.

The J gene is TRBJ2-5, the V gene TRBV5-1; tentative D call: TRBD2 (7 bases). V lost 7 bases, J lost 1 base, and 23 bases lay in between. The length of the CDR3 is 17 residues. Germline V gives CDR1 SGHRS, CDR2 YFSETQ. The CDR3 loop is CASSWGLSGGGQETQYF. As DNA, the CDR3 is TGCGCCAGCTCATGGGGACTAAGCGGAGGGGGCCAAGAGACCCAGTACTTC. The full variable domain, completed using reference TRBV5-1 and TRBJ2-5, is KAGVTQTPRYLIKTRGQQVTLSCSPISGHRSVSWYQQTPGQGLQFLFEYFSETQRNKGNFPGRFSGRQFSNSRSEMNVSTLELGDSALYLCASSWGLSGGGQETQYFGPGTRLLVL.

V is TRBV7-3 and J is TRBJ2-3; 9 nucleotides line up with TRBD1. Germline values: CDR1 SGHTA, CDR2 FQGTGA. The CDR3 sequence is 15 residues long. J lost 6 bases, V lost 4 bases, and 8 bases had no gene match. The CDR3 DNA is TGTGCCAGCAGCTCCCAGACAGGGGGGTGGGATACGCAGTATTTT. Amino acids: CASSSQTGGWDTQYF.

The chain uses TRBV21-1 and TRBJ1-6. TRBV21-1 is tagged as a pseudogene. The CDR3 runs to 18 residues. CDR3 DNA: TGTGCCAGCAGCAAAGAATCGTTTCGGGGGGAGTTAAATTCACCCCTCCACTTT. It codes for CASSKESFRGELNSPLHF.

The rearrangement uses TRBV7-8 and TRBJ2-5, with 14 positions matching TRBD2. V lost 2 bases to trimming and J lost 5 bases; unmatched junction nucleotides: 4. The germline V gene encodes CDR1 SGHVS and CDR2 FQNEAQ. The CDR3 is 16 residues long. Written as DNA, the CDR3 is TGTGCCAGCAGCTTACGGACTAGCGGGGGGTGGGAGACCCAGTACTTC. This translates into CASSLRTSGGWETQYF.

This clone was counted between two and nine times. This sequence joins TRBV6-4 and TRBJ2-1; 7 nucleotides line up with TRBD2. J gave up 9 bases and V 4 bases, and 6 bases lay outside the gene matches. Germline V gene sequence: CDR1 MRHNA, CDR2 SNTAGT. The CDR3 covers 13 residues. The CDR3 DNA reads TGTGCCAGCAGTGTAACCCGGGAGGCTGAGCAGTTCTTC. This translates into CASSVTREAEQFF.

DNA of the CDR3: TGTGCCAGCAGCTTATATCGGGACACTGAAGCTTTCTTT. Residues: CASSLYRDTEAFF. J is TRBJ1-1 and V is TRBV13; D is uncertain. Per the germline V gene, CDR1 is PRHDT and CDR2 is FYEKMQ (reference sequence). Trimming cost V 2 bases and J 3 bases, with 7 bases left between them. This CDR3 comprises 13 residues. Full variable domain (rest looked up from reference TRBV13 and TRBJ1-1): AAGVIQSPRHLIKEKRETATLKCYPIPRHDTVYWYQQGPGQDPQFLISFYEKMQSDKGSIPDRFSAQQFSDYHSELNMSSLELGDSALYFCASSLYRDTEAFFGQGTRLTVV.

The J gene is TRBJ1-2, the V gene TRBV5-4; weak D call: TRBD1 (6 bases). With 3 bases removed from V and 8 bases from J, the gap between germline ends came to 23 bases. The germline CDR1 and CDR2 sequences are SGHNT and YYREEE (reference sequence). The CDR3 is 16 amino acids. CDR3 coding DNA: TGTGCCAGCAGCTCCTCGCAGGGGCAGGGGTCTCAAGGCTACACCTTC. This encodes CASSSSQGQGSQGYTF.

The V and J genes are TRBV30 and TRBJ2-6; D is unresolved. The germline V and J ends were trimmed by 2 bases and 0 bases, with 11 bases remaining between them. Germline CDR1 reads GTSNPN; CDR2 reads SVGIG (reference sequence). The CDR3 contains 16 residues. The CDR3 here is CAWSPTKLSGANVLTF. In nucleotides, the CDR3 is TGTGCCTGGAGTCCTACGAAACTCTCTGGGGCCAACGTCCTGACTTTC.

Points on this clone: Distinct nucleotide sequences in the sample also encode this CDR3. The CDR3 loop is CASSQDLAGGTDTQYF. In DNA form, the CDR3 reads TGTGCCAGCAGCCAAGATCTAGCGGGAGGCACAGATACGCAGTATTTT. This rearrangement joins TRBV4-2 to TRBJ2-3, with TRBD2 matching 10 bases. The CDR3 covers 16 residues. The V and J ends lost 0 bases and 1 base, in that order; junction bases with no gene match: 1. In germline, CDR1 is LGHNA, CDR2 YNFKEQ.

The chain employs TRBV6-2 or TRBV6-3 and TRBJ1-2; 7 positions agree with TRBD1. CDR3 size: 13 residues. Germline V gives CDR1 MNHEY, CDR2 SVGEGT. V shed 3 bases and J 8 bases; nucleotides not matched to a gene: 6. The CDR3 loop reads CASSYMTGKGYTF. The CDR3 bases are TGTGCCAGCAGTTATATGACAGGGAAAGGCTACACCTTC.

The CDR3 DNA reads TGTGCCAGCAGCCCCAGGGGGTACCAAGAGACCCAGTACTTC. It codes for CASSPRGYQETQYF. J is TRBJ2-5 and V is TRBV5-4; 7 bases are a match to TRBD1. Trimming removed 4 bases from V and 0 bases from J; junction bases left unmatched: 3. The CDR3 is made up of 14 amino acids. Germline V gives CDR1 SGHNT, CDR2 YYREEE (reference sequence). The complete variable domain, with remaining parts taken from reference TRBV5-4 and TRBJ2-5, reads ETGVTQSPTHLIKTRGQQVTLRCSSQSGHNTVSWYQQALGQGPQFIFQYYREEENGRGNFPPRFSGLQFPNYSSELNVNALELDDSALYLCASSPRGYQETQYFGPGTRLLVL.

This chain links TRBV2 with TRBJ1-2, with TRBD1 matching over 8 bases. Germline assignment: CDR1 SNHLY and CDR2 FYNNEI. V was pared by 6 bases and J by 5 bases, with 5 bases of the junction left unmatched. The CDR3 extends over 13 amino acids. Here the CDR3 reads CASRLQGGYGYTF. CDR3 DNA sequence: TGTGCCAGCAGACTACAGGGGGGGTATGGCTACACCTTC.

The chain couples TRBV30 to TRBJ2-7; 9 nucleotides agree with TRBD2. Trimming at V came to 3 bases and at J to 1 base, leaving 10 bases not matched to a gene. Germline assignment: CDR1 GTSNPN and CDR2 SVGIG (reference sequence). The length of the CDR3 is 16 residues. The CDR3 region has the DNA TGTGCCTGGAGCCCGATCTTAGCGGGAGTATCCTACGAGCAGTACTTC. This translates into CAWSPILAGVSYEQYF.

This chain joins TRBV7-2 and TRBJ2-6, with a weak D call TRBD2 (6 bases). V gave up 0 bases and J gave up 4 bases, with 13 bases separating them. Per the germline V gene, CDR1 is SGHTA and CDR2 is FQGNSA. CDR3 length equals 17 residues. The CDR3, as DNA: TGTGCCAGCAGCTTAGCCCCGGGAGTCCCCGGGGCCAACGTCCTGACTTTC. It yields the protein CASSLAPGVPGANVLTF.

This clone was seen a single time. V is TRBV6-5 and J is TRBJ2-5, with D unresolved. Germline V CDR1 and CDR2: MNHEY, SVGAGI. The V gene lost 2 bases and the J gene lost 7 bases, with 14 bases spanning the gap. This CDR3 is 14 amino acids long. In DNA, the CDR3 is TGTGCCAGCAGTTACGGGCCGAGCTATAGGACCCAGTACTTC. This translates into CASSYGPSYRTQYF.

V is TRBV24-1 and J is TRBJ1-2, with a possible D match to TRBD1 (5 bases). CDR1 is KGHDR, CDR2 SFDVKD, per germline. V dropped 4 bases and J dropped 6 bases, with 23 bases sitting between them. CDR3 length: 17 residues. CDR3 protein: CATSDSGSRKGLDGYTF. CDR3 bases: TGTGCCACCAGTGACTCCGGAAGCCGGAAGGGGTTGGATGGCTACACCTTC.

This sequence joins TRBV19 and TRBJ1-4, with unresolved D. This CDR3 has 15 amino acids. Per germline, CDR1 LNHDA and CDR2 SQIVND (reference sequence). V dropped 3 bases and J dropped 7 bases, with 15 bases sitting between them. DNA for the CDR3: TGTGCCAGTAGTATGGCTGCCGGGAGAACTGAAAAACTGTTTTTT. Encoded protein: CASSMAAGRTEKLFF.

The rearrangement links TRBV19 to TRBJ1-1, with 8 bases that match TRBD1. In germline, CDR1 is LNHDA, CDR2 SQIVND (reference sequence). This CDR3 contains 15 residues. With V trimmed by 3 bases and J by 1 base, 4 bases remained unmatched. CDR3 sequence (DNA): TGTGCCAGTAGTATGCCGGACAGGGCGAACACTGAAGCTTTCTTT. Its translation: CASSMPDRANTEAFF. Full variable domain (outside the CDR3, taken from reference TRBV19 and TRBJ1-1): DGGITQSPKYLFRKEGQNVTLSCEQNLNHDAMYWYRQDPGQGLRLIYYSQIVNDFQKGDIAEGYSVSREKKESFPLTVTSAQKNPTAFYLCASSMPDRANTEAFFGQGTRLTVV.